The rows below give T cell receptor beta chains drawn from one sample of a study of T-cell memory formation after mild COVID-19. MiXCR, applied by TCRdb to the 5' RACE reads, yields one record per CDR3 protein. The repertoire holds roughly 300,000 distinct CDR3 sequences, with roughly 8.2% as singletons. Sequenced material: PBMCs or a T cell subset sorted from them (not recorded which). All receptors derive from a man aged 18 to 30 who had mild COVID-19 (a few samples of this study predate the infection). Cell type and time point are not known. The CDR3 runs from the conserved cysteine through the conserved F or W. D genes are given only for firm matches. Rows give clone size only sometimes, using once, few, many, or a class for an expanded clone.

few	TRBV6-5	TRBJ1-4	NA	TGTGCCAGCAGACGTACGAATGAAAAACTGTTTTTT	CASRRTNEKLFF
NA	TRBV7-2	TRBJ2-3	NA	TGTGCCAGCCCCATAGACGGAAGCACAGATACGCAGTATTTT	CASPIDGSTDTQYF
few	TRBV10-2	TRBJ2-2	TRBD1	TGCGCCAGCAACGCGGACAGGGCGGGCACCGGGGAGCTGTTTTTT	CASNADRAGTGELFF
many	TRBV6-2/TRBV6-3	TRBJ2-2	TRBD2	TGTGCCAGCAGTTACTCCGGGACTAGCGGGGGATGGAACACCGGGGAGCTGTTTTTT	CASSYSGTSGGWNTGELFF
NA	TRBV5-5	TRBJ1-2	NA	TGTGCCAGCAGCCCCTGGCCGGAAGGCTATGGCTACACCTTC	CASSPWPEGYGYTF
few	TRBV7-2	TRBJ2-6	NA	TGTGCCAGCAGCTTTCAGGGATCCTCTGGGGCCAACGTCCTGACTTTC	CASSFQGSSGANVLTF
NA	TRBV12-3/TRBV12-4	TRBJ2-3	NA	TGTGCCAGCAGTTTGGTCGGTCGCTCCGGGGGGCCATACAGCACAGATACGCAGTATTTT	CASSLVGRSGGPYSTDTQYF
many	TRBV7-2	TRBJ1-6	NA	TGTGCCAGCAGGGCTCTGGGTTCCTATAATTCACCCCTCCACTTT	CASRALGSYNSPLHF
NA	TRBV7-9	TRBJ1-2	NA	TGTGCCAGCATCCTCTTTGGGGCAGGGAATGGCTACACCTTC	CASILFGAGNGYTF
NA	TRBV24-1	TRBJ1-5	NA	TGTGCCACCAGTGACTCCTACAATCAGCCCCAGCATTTT	CATSDSYNQPQHF